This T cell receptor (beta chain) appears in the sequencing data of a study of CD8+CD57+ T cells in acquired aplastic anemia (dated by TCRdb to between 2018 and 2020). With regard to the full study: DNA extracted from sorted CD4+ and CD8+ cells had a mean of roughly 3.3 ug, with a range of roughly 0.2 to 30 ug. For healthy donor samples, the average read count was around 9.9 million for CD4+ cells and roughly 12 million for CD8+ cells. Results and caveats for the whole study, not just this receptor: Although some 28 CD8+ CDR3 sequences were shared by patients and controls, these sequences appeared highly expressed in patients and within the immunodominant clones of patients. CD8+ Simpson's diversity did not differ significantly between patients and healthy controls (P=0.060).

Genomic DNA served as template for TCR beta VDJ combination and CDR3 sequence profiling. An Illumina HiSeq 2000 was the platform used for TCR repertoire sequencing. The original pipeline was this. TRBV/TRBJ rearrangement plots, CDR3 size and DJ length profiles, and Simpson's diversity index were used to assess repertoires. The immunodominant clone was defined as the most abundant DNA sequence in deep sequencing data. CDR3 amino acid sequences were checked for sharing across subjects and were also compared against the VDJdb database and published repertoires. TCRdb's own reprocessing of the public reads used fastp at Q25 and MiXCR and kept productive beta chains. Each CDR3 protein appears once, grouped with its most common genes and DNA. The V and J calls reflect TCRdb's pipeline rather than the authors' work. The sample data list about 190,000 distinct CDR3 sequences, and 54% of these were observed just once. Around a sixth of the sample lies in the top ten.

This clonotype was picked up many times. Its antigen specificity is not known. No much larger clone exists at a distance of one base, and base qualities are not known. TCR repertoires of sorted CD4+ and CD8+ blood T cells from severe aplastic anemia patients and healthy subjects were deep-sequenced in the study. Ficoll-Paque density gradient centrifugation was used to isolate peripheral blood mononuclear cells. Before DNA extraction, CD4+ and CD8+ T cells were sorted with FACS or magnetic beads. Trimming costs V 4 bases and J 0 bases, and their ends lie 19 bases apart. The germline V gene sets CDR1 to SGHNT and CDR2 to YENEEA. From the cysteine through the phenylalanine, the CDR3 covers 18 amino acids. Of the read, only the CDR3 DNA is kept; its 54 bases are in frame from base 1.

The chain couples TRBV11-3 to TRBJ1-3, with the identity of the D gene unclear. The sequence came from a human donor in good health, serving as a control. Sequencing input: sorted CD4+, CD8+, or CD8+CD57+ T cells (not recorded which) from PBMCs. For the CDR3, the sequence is CASSSGGPTRNSGNTIYF. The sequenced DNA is TGTGCCAGCAGCTCCGGTGGGCCCACCCGAAACTCTGGAAACACCATATATTTT.